This entry is about one T cell receptor (beta chain). The data stem from a study of blood T cell repertoires in COVID-19. The method was immunoSEQ multiplex PCR; TCRdb's version includes in-frame clones alone and lacks a portion of them. In the table there are roughly 150,000 clones, 88% of which are singletons. CDR1 SGHRS and CDR2 YFSETQ come from the germline V gene. Trimming pared 4 bases from V and 0 bases from J, leaving 11 bases between. CDR3 length: 15 residues. This clonotype was sampled from a woman aged 65 to 85 with acute or convalescent COVID-19. The specimen was peripheral blood. The chain combines TRBV5-1 with TRBJ1-5; D is perhaps TRBD1 (5 bases). The CDR3 sequence is CASSPGGDSNQPQHF. The CDR3 coding sequence is TGCGCCAGCAGCCCCGGGGGGGATAGCAATCAGCCCCAGCATTTT.